Listed below are T cell receptor beta chains from one sample, sequenced in a study of shared clonotypes between healthy human individuals. Method: immunoSEQ multiplex PCR; TCRdb's copy keeps in-frame clones and lacks some. The sample holds just under 350,000 clones, 70% to 75% seen once. Sequenced input: memory CD4+ T cells sorted from blood. The receptors were sampled from a man aged 25 to 40 in good health. CDR3s include the opening cysteine and the closing phenylalanine or tryptophan. A D gene is named only where the DNA matches it firmly. Clone size is shown for a subset of rows, as once, few, many or a class of expanded clone.

CDR3: CASSLWGQGTYGYTF
DNA: TGCGCCAGCAGCTTGTGGGGACAGGGTACCTATGGCTACACCTTC
D: TRBD1
size: .
V: TRBV5-1
J: TRBJ1-2

CDR3: CASTRRGQIYNEQFF
DNA: TGCGCCAGCACCCGGCGGGGGCAAATCTACAATGAGCAGTTCTTC
D: .
size: once
V: TRBV5-1
J: TRBJ2-1

CDR3: CASSLDYEQYF
DNA: TGTGCCAGCAGCCTGGACTACGAGCAGTACTTC
D: .
size: .
V: TRBV5-6
J: TRBJ2-7

CDR3: CASSPYTNTGELFF
DNA: TGTGCCAGCTCACCGTACACAAACACCGGGGAGCTGTTTTTT
D: .
size: .
V: TRBV18
J: TRBJ2-2

CDR3: CAWSQGNQPQHF
DNA: TGTGCCTGGAGCCAGGGAAATCAGCCCCAGCATTTT
D: .
size: .
V: TRBV30
J: TRBJ1-5

CDR3: CASSYRPGQINTEAFF
DNA: TGTGCCAGCAGTTACAGGCCGGGACAGATAAACACTGAAGCTTTCTTT
D: TRBD1
size: many
V: TRBV6-5
J: TRBJ1-1

CDR3: CASSVGQGDGYTF
DNA: TGTGCCAGCAGCGTAGGACAGGGGGATGGCTACACCTTC
D: TRBD1
size: many
V: TRBV9
J: TRBJ1-2

CDR3: CASSPTDSSNQPQHF
DNA: TGTGCCAGCTCACCGACTGACAGTAGCAATCAGCCCCAGCATTTT
D: .
size: few
V: TRBV18
J: TRBJ1-5

CDR3: CASSLRSAGDGEQFF
DNA: TGTGCCAGCAGCTTAAGGTCCGCGGGGGATGGTGAGCAGTTCTTC
D: TRBD2
size: .
V: TRBV11-2
J: TRBJ2-1

CDR3: CASSGTASSYEQYF
DNA: TGTGCCAGCAGCGGGACAGCGTCTTCCTACGAGCAGTACTTC
D: TRBD1
size: many
V: TRBV2
J: TRBJ2-7

CDR3: CAISEQGGSYNEQFF
DNA: TGTGCCATCAGTGAGCAGGGGGGCTCCTACAATGAGCAGTTCTTC
D: .
size: .
V: TRBV10-3
J: TRBJ2-1

CDR3: CATSRDKGAGGSTDTQYF
DNA: TGTGCCACCAGCAGAGATAAGGGTGCGGGGGGAAGCACAGATACGCAGTATTTT
D: TRBD2
size: .
V: TRBV15
J: TRBJ2-3

CDR3: CASKGLASTGELFF
DNA: TGTGCCAGCAAGGGACTAGCTAGCACCGGGGAGCTGTTTTTT
D: TRBD2
size: few
V: TRBV2
J: TRBJ2-2

CDR3: CASSQEGGRNQPQHF
DNA: TGTGCCAGCTCACAGGAAGGGGGCCGCAATCAGCCCCAGCATTTT
D: TRBD1
size: once
V: TRBV18
J: TRBJ1-5

CDR3: CASSLALDGGQFF
DNA: TGTGCCAGCAGCTTGGCCTTGGACGGAGGGCAGTTCTTC
D: .
size: .
V: TRBV5-6
J: TRBJ2-1

CDR3: CASSLRTGLSYEQYF
DNA: TGTGCCAGCTCACTTAGGACAGGCCTTTCCTACGAGCAGTACTTC
D: TRBD1
size: .
V: TRBV18
J: TRBJ2-7

CDR3: CASSLAGHTDTQYF
DNA: TGTGCCAGCAGCTTAGCGGGCCACACAGATACGCAGTATTTT
D: .
size: .
V: TRBV7-2
J: TRBJ2-3

CDR3: CASSQEQGSAGGYTF
DNA: TGTGCCAGCAGCCAAGAACAGGGATCGGCGGGTGGCTACACCTTC
D: .
size: .
V: TRBV14
J: TRBJ1-2

CDR3: CASRGRGSYNEQFF
DNA: TGTGCCAGCAGAGGTCGTGGCTCCTACAATGAGCAGTTCTTC
D: .
size: many
V: TRBV27
J: TRBJ2-1

CDR3: CASRASGSLYEQYF
DNA: TGTGCCAGTAGAGCTAGCGGGAGTCTCTACGAGCAGTACTTC
D: TRBD2
size: few
V: TRBV19
J: TRBJ2-7

CDR3: CSVEGLAAYNEQFF
DNA: TGCAGCGTTGAGGGCCTAGCGGCCTACAATGAGCAGTTCTTC
D: TRBD2
size: .
V: TRBV29-1
J: TRBJ2-1

CDR3: CASRPTGTSGSDTQYF
DNA: TGTGCCAGCAGACCTACCGGGACTAGCGGTTCAGATACGCAGTATTTT
D: TRBD2
size: .
V: TRBV9
J: TRBJ2-3

CDR3: CASSWRERDEQFF
DNA: TGTGCCAGCAGCTGGCGGGAGAGGGATGAGCAGTTCTTC
D: TRBD2
size: few
V: TRBV11-3
J: TRBJ2-1

CDR3: CASSSNGAGIGQPQHF
DNA: TGTGCCAGCAGCTCCAATGGTGCAGGGATCGGTCAGCCCCAGCATTTT
D: .
size: .
V: TRBV7-2
J: TRBJ1-5

CDR3: CSARTGSKNIQYF
DNA: TGCAGCGCGAGAACAGGGTCCAAAAACATTCAGTACTTC
D: .
size: .
V: TRBV29-1
J: TRBJ2-4

CDR3: CASSVNRQGLNTIYF
DNA: TGTGCCAGCAGCGTAAACCGACAGGGGCTAAACACCATATATTTT
D: TRBD1
size: .
V: TRBV6-5
J: TRBJ1-3

CDR3: CASSYWTANTGELFF
DNA: TGTGCCAGCAGTTACTGGACAGCGAACACCGGGGAGCTGTTTTTT
D: .
size: .
V: TRBV6-5
J: TRBJ2-2

CDR3: CASRRTGGIEKLFF
DNA: TGTGCCAGCAGGAGGACAGGGGGAATCGAAAAACTGTTTTTT
D: TRBD1
size: .
V: TRBV2
J: TRBJ1-4

CDR3: CASRPNRDSSDTQYF
DNA: TGTGCCAGCAGACCCAACCGGGACTCCTCAGATACGCAGTATTTT
D: .
size: .
V: TRBV2
J: TRBJ2-3

CDR3: CASSERGRGQPQHF
DNA: TGTGCCAGCAGTGAAAGGGGGCGCGGTCAGCCCCAGCATTTT
D: TRBD1
size: few
V: TRBV6-1
J: TRBJ1-5

CDR3: CASSPGDNQPQHF
DNA: TGTGCCAGCTCTCCGGGGGACAATCAGCCCCAGCATTTT
D: .
size: .
V: TRBV18
J: TRBJ1-5

CDR3: CASSFSLWDSDTQYF
DNA: TGTGCCAGCAGCTTTTCTTTGTGGGACTCAGATACGCAGTATTTT
D: .
size: .
V: TRBV11-2
J: TRBJ2-3

CDR3: CASSLVPAGVNEQFF
DNA: TGTGCCAGCAGCTTAGTTCCAGCGGGAGTTAATGAGCAGTTCTTC
D: TRBD2
size: .
V: TRBV11-3
J: TRBJ2-1

CDR3: CASQETAGGETQYF
DNA: TGTGCCAGCCAGGAGACAGCGGGAGGAGAGACCCAGTACTTC
D: TRBD2
size: .
V: TRBV2
J: TRBJ2-5

CDR3: CASSPPAPALEQYF
DNA: TGTGCCAGCTCACCTCCCGCGCCGGCCCTCGAGCAGTACTTC
D: .
size: .
V: TRBV18
J: TRBJ2-7

CDR3: CASSPSLAYEQYF
DNA: TGTGCCAGCAGCCCAAGTTTGGCCTACGAGCAGTACTTC
D: .
size: .
V: TRBV5-6
J: TRBJ2-7

CDR3: CASSQEPSGANTGELFF
DNA: TGTGCCAGCAGCCAAGAGCCTAGCGGAGCGAACACCGGGGAGCTGTTTTTT
D: TRBD2
size: once
V: TRBV4-2
J: TRBJ2-2

CDR3: CAISDVVPQDEQFF
DNA: TGTGCCATCAGTGATGTGGTTCCTCAGGATGAGCAGTTCTTC
D: .
size: .
V: TRBV10-3
J: TRBJ2-1

CDR3: CASSEVRTVHGYTF
DNA: TGTGCCAGCAGTGAAGTCAGGACAGTTCATGGCTACACCTTC
D: .
size: .
V: TRBV6-1
J: TRBJ1-2

CDR3: CASSKRTSGRALVQTDTQYF
DNA: TGTGCCAGCAGTAAAAGGACTAGCGGGAGGGCCTTGGTACAGACAGATACGCAGTATTTT
D: TRBD2
size: .
V: TRBV28
J: TRBJ2-3

CDR3: CASSYSTGVEQFF
DNA: TGTGCCAGCAGTTACTCGACGGGAGTGGAGCAGTTCTTC
D: .
size: few
V: TRBV6-6
J: TRBJ2-1

CDR3: CASSQPIRARYNEQFF
DNA: TGTGCCAGCAGCCAGCCTATCCGAGCCAGATACAATGAGCAGTTCTTC
D: .
size: .
V: TRBV7-3
J: TRBJ2-1

CDR3: CASSFTGGDQPQHF
DNA: TGCGCCAGCAGCTTCACAGGGGGTGATCAGCCCCAGCATTTT
D: TRBD1
size: many
V: TRBV5-1
J: TRBJ1-5

CDR3: CASSLFRQGGTGELFF
DNA: TGTGCCAGCAGTTTATTCCGGCAGGGAGGCACCGGGGAGCTGTTTTTT
D: .
size: .
V: TRBV28
J: TRBJ2-2

CDR3: CASSPFYEQYF
DNA: TGTGCCAGCAGTCCTTTCTACGAGCAGTACTTC
D: .
size: .
V: TRBV6-6
J: TRBJ2-7

CDR3: CASSLWWNTEAFF
DNA: TGTGCCAGCAGTTTATGGTGGAACACTGAAGCTTTCTTT
D: .
size: .
V: TRBV28
J: TRBJ1-1

CDR3: CASSHGVFRLSSYNEQFF
DNA: TGCGCCAGCAGCCACGGTGTTTTTAGACTAAGCTCCTACAATGAGCAGTTCTTC
D: .
size: .
V: TRBV4-1
J: TRBJ2-1

CDR3: CAWSLPFYENTQYF
DNA: TGTGCCTGGAGCTTACCGTTCTACGAAAATACGCAGTATTTT
D: .
size: .
V: TRBV30
J: TRBJ2-3

CDR3: CASSPAQQETQYF
DNA: TGTGCCAGCTCACCGGCACAGCAAGAGACCCAGTACTTC
D: .
size: .
V: TRBV18
J: TRBJ2-5

CDR3: CATSRVTGGLSGNTIYF
DNA: TGTGCCACCAGCAGAGTGACAGGGGGACTCTCTGGAAACACCATATATTTT
D: TRBD1
size: .
V: TRBV15
J: TRBJ1-3

CDR3: CASSGLAGDGANVLTF
DNA: TGTGCCAGTAGCGGACTAGCGGGGGATGGGGCCAACGTCCTGACTTTC
D: TRBD2
size: many
V: TRBV19
J: TRBJ2-6